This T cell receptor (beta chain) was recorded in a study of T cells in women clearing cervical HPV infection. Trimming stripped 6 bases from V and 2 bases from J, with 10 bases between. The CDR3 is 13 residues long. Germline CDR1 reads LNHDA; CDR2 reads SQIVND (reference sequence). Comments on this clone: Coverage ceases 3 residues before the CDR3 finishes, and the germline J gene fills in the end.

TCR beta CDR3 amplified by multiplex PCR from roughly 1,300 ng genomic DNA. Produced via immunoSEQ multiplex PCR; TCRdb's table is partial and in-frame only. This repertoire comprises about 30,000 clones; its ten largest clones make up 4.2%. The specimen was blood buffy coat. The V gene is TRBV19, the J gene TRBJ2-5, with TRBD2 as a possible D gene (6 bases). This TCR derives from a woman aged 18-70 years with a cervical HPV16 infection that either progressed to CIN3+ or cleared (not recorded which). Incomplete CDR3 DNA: TGTGCCAGTAGCAGGACTACTCAAGAGACC. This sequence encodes CASSRTTQET. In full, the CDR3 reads CASSRTTQETQYF.